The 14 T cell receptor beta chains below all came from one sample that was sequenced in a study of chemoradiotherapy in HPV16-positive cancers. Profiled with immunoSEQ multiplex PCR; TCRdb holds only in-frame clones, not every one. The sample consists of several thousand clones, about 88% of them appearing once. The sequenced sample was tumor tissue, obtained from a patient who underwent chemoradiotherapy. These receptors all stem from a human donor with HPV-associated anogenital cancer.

Written as DNA, the CDR3 is TGCGCCAGCAGCTTGGCCGGACTAGCGGGGTACAATGAGCAGTTCTTC. Translation gives CASSLAGLAGYNEQFF. The chain is built from TRBV5-1 and TRBJ2-1, with 12 bases matching TRBD2. CDR1 is SGHRS, CDR2 YFSETQ, per germline. This CDR3 spans 16 amino acids. The V segment lost 0 bases and the J segment 4 bases; nucleotides outside the gene matches: 2.

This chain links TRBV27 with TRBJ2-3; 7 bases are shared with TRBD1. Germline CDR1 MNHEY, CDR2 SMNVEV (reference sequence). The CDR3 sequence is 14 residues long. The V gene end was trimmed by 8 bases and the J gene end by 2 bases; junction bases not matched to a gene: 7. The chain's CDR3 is CASWGQSHTDTQYF. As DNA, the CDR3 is TGTGCCAGCTGGGGACAGTCTCACACAGATACGCAGTATTTT.

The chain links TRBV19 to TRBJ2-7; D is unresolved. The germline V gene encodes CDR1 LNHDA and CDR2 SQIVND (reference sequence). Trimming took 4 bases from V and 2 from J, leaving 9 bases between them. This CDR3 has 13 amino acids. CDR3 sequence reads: CASSNGITYEQYF. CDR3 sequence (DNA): TGTGCCAGTAGTAACGGTATCACCTACGAGCAGTACTTC.

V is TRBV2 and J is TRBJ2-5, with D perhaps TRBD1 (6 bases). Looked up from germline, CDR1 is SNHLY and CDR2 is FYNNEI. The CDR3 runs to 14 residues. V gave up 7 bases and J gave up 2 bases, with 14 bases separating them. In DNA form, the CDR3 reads TGTGCCAGCAACCGAGATCAGGGGCAAGAGACCCAGTACTTC. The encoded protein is CASNRDQGQETQYF.

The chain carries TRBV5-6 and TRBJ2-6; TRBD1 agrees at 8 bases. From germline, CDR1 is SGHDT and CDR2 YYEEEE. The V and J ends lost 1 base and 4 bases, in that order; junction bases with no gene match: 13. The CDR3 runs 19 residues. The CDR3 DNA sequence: TGTGCCAGCAGCTTGATGGTACAGGACAGGGACGGGGGGGCCAACGTCCTGACTTTC. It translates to CASSLMVQDRDGGANVLTF.

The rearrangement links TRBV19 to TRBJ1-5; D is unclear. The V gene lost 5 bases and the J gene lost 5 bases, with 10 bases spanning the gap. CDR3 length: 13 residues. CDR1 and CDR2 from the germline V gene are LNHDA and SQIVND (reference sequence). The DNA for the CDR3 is TGTGCCAGTAGTCATTCGGTCGATCAGCCCCAGCATTTT. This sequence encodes CASSHSVDQPQHF.

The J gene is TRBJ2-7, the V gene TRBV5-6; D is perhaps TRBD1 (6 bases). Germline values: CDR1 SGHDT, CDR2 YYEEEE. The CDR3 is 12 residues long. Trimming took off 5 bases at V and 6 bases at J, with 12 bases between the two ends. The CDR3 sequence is CASRHTGSEQYF. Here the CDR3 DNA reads TGTGCCAGCAGACACACAGGGTCCGAGCAGTACTTC.

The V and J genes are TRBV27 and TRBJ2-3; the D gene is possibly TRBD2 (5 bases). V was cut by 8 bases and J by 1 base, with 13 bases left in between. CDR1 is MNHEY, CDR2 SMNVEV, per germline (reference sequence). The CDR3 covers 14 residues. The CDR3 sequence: CASRHLARTDTQYF. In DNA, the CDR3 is TGTGCCAGCCGACACCTAGCTCGCACAGATACGCAGTATTTT.

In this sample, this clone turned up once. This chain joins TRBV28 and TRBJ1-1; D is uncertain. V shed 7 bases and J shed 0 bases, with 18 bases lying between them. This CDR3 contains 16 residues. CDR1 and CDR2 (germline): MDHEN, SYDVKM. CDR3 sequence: CASTPHQRGLNTEAFF. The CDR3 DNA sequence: TGTGCCAGCACCCCCCACCAACGGGGATTGAACACTGAAGCTTTCTTT.

The CDR3 region has the DNA TGTGCCAGCAGCTTAAGGCTAGCGGGGAACACCGGGGAGCTGTTTTTT. This gives the protein CASSLRLAGNTGELFF. The chain uses TRBV7-2 and TRBJ2-2; TRBD2 matches at 8 bases. Germline V gives CDR1 SGHTA, CDR2 FQGNSA. With V trimmed by 2 bases and J by 1 base, 3 bases remained unmatched. The CDR3 consists of 16 residues.

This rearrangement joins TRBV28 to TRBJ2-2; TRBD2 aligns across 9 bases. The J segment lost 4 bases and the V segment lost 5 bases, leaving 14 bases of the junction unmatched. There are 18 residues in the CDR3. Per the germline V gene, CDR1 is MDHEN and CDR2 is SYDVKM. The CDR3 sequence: CASSPRARLAEGTGELFF. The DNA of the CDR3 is TGTGCCAGCAGTCCACGCGCCAGACTAGCGGAGGGCACCGGGGAGCTGTTTTTT.

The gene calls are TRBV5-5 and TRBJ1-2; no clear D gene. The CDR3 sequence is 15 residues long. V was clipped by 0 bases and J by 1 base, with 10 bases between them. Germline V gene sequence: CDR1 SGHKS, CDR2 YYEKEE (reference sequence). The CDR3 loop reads CASSLGPAFNYGYTF. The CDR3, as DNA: TGTGCCAGCAGCTTGGGCCCAGCTTTTAACTATGGCTACACCTTC.

DNA of the CDR3: TGTGCCAGCAGCCAAGAAGGGGGCGGGGGGTTCGACACCGGGGAGCTGTTTTTT. The encoded protein is CASSQEGGGGFDTGELFF. V usage is TRBV4-2 and J usage is TRBJ2-2; TRBD2 is a possible D gene (8 bases). The CDR3 spans 18 residues. V lost 0 bases and J 3 bases, leaving 17 bases between the germline ends. CDR1 and CDR2 from the germline V gene are LGHNA and YNFKEQ.

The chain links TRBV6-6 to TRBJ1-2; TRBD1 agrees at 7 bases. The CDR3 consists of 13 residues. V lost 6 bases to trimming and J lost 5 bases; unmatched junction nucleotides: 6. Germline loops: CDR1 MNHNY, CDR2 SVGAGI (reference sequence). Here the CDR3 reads CASSPSGGYGYTF. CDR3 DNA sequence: TGTGCCAGCAGCCCCTCAGGGGGGTATGGCTACACCTTC.